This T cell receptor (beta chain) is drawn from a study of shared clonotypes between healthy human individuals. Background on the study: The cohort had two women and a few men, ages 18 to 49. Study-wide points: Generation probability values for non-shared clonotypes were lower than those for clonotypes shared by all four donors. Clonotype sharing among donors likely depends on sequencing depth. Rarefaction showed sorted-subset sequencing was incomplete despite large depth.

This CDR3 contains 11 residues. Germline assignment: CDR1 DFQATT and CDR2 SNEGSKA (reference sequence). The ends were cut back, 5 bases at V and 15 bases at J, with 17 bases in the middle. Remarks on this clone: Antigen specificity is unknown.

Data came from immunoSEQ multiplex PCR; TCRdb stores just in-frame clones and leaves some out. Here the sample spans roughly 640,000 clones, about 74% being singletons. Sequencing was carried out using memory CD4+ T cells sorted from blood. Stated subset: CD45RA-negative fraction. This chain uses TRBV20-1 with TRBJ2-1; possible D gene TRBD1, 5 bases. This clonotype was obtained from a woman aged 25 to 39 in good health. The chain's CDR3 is CSALQVPVAFF. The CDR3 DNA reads TGCAGTGCTCTACAGGTCCCGGTTGCGTTCTTC.